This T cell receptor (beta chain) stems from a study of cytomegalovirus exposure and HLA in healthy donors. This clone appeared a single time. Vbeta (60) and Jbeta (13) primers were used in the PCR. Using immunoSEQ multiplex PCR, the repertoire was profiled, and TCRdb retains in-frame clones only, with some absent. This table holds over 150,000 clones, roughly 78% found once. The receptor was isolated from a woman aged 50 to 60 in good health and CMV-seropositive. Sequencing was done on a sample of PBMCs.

CDR3 region: CASSPGPAGTQYF. CDR3 bases: TGTGCCAGCAGCCCGGGGCCAGCGGGGACCCAGTACTTC. The chain is built from TRBV7-2 and TRBJ2-5; a possible D gene is TRBD2 (6 bases). CDR1 and CDR2 from the germline V gene are SGHTA and FQGNSA. V shed 5 bases and J shed 7 bases, with 14 bases lying between them. There are 13 residues in the CDR3.